The clone carrying this T cell receptor beta chain has at least ten counts. Germline lookup yields CDR1 LNHNV and CDR2 YYDKDF (reference sequence). This CDR3 is 13 amino acids long. The V gene lost 0 bases and the J gene lost 6 bases, with 9 bases spanning the gap. Amplified regions were TCR beta CDR3 sequences from RNA transcripts. During a first-round RT-PCR of the TCR CDR3, the HTBI primer set was used. TCRdb processed the multiplex PCR reads anew with MiXCR; each CDR3 protein has one entry. The sample has about 840,000 distinct CDR3 sequences; roughly 40% are singletons. The sample comes from a study of T cells in Graves' hyperthyroidism and ophthalmopathy.

This receptor was taken from a man aged 18 to 29 with Graves' hyperthyroidism. The chain uses TRBV15 and TRBJ2-7; TRBD1 is a possible D gene (6 bases). The sequenced material came from blood. The CDR3 region is CATSRDQGREQYF. CDR3 coding DNA: TGTGCCACCAGCAGAGATCAGGGGCGCGAGCAGTACTTC.